A selection of T cell receptor beta chains follows, all from one sample in a study of technical replicates of blood from a few donors. Clones were sequenced by immunoSEQ multiplex PCR, and TCRdb holds only the in-frame ones, with some missing. Among about 100,000 clones listed, roughly 95% were seen once. Sequencing used T cells isolated from PBMCs. The receptors stem from a human donor in good health. CDR3s leave out the opening cysteine and the closing phenylalanine or tryptophan.

V: TRBV4-1
J: TRBJ2-7
CDR3: ASSQDEGANEQY

V: TRBV5-1
J: TRBJ1-5
CDR3: ASSLGDSSTQPQH

V: TRBV7-3
J: TRBJ1-1
CDR3: ASSFGGDTEAF

V: TRBV7-9
J: TRBJ1-4
CDR3: ASSPGEEKLF

V: TRBV5-1
J: TRBJ2-7
CDR3: ASSWTGTGIDEQY

V: TRBV27
J: TRBJ2-2
CDR3: ASSPDRITGELF

V: TRBV7-9
J: TRBJ2-1
CDR3: ASSPSSYNEQF

V: TRBV2
J: TRBJ1-1
CDR3: ASSMTGADLNTEAF

V: TRBV10-1
J: TRBJ2-7
CDR3: ASSLSHSYEQY

V: TRBV7-6
J: TRBJ2-7
CDR3: ASSPRLAGGNYEQY

V: TRBV7-9
J: TRBJ1-5
CDR3: ASSLEMTGGNQPQH

V: TRBV5-6
J: TRBJ2-2
CDR3: ASHPLATNTGELF

V: TRBV11-2
J: TRBJ2-7
CDR3: ASSLRVEPGYEQY

V: TRBV27
J: TRBJ2-2
CDR3: ASSSRSPWTGELF

V: TRBV27
J: TRBJ2-5
CDR3: ASSLTSGKGGGETQY

V: TRBV6-5
J: TRBJ2-7
CDR3: ASSYSGLAAYEQY

V: TRBV7-9
J: TRBJ1-1
CDR3: ASSLVAGRNTEAF

V: TRBV7-5
J: TRBJ2-6
CDR3: VRSLTYRQPRTDGSDSGANVLT

V: TRBV4-1
J: TRBJ1-1
CDR3: ASSLRENTEAF

V: TRBV19
J: TRBJ1-1
CDR3: ASSPRQTNTEAF

V: TRBV5-6
J: TRBJ1-5
CDR3: ASSSGQGPYYSNQPQH

V: TRBV5-1
J: TRBJ1-1
CDR3: ASSGQGETEAF

V: TRBV19
J: TRBJ1-2
CDR3: ASSIDPGQGGHYGYT

V: TRBV2
J: TRBJ1-2
CDR3: ASSEADSQSYGYT

V: TRBV14
J: TRBJ1-2
CDR3: ASSQDRGYGYT

V: TRBV30
J: TRBJ1-2
CDR3: AWSLGTEYGYT

V: TRBV6-5
J: TRBJ2-1
CDR3: ASSYSSPDREMF

V: TRBV19
J: TRBJ1-4
CDR3: ASSATGTNEKLF

V: TRBV9
J: TRBJ2-6
CDR3: ASSVQSGANVLT

V: TRBV7-3
J: TRBJ2-3
CDR3: ASSLFRGGPDTQY

V: TRBV30
J: TRBJ2-7
CDR3: AWVVFPLERSGSGQVLHEQY

V: TRBV19
J: TRBJ2-1
CDR3: ASSGRAHDEQF

V: TRBV11-3
J: TRBJ2-1
CDR3: ASRFLAGGPENEQF

V: TRBV4-1
J: TRBJ2-3
CDR3: ASSQDFGLSTDTQY

V: TRBV7-9
J: TRBJ1-1
CDR3: ASRRQGMDTEAF

V: TRBV27
J: TRBJ2-5
CDR3: ASSPGDRKKETQY

V: TRBV7-3
J: TRBJ1-1
CDR3: ASSLTGLTEAF

V: TRBV30
J: TRBJ1-4
CDR3: AWSRSKTDRHNEKLF

V: TRBV28
J: TRBJ1-6
CDR3: ASSFGTARHSPLH

V: TRBV2
J: TRBJ1-4
CDR3: ASKRGSTNEKLF

V: TRBV14
J: TRBJ2-1
CDR3: ASSQALAGYNEQF

V: TRBV5-1
J: TRBJ2-7
CDR3: ASRPPDRAAYEQY

V: TRBV4-1
J: TRBJ1-5
CDR3: ASSATGSPQPQH

V: TRBV19
J: TRBJ2-7
CDR3: ASRGGAGVYEQY

V: TRBV12-5
J: TRBJ2-2
CDR3: ASRSQGTGELF

V: TRBV6-5
J: TRBJ2-7
CDR3: ASSYSARRGEQY

V: TRBV5-4
J: TRBJ2-5
CDR3: ASSLAGTGQETQY

V: TRBV19
J: TRBJ1-6
CDR3: ASSPRHGENSPLH

V: TRBV29-1
J: TRBJ1-1
CDR3: SVRTGFLWTEAF

V: TRBV6-1
J: TRBJ2-5
CDR3: ASSATNVQETQY